The 32 T cell receptor beta chains presented below share a single source sample, sequenced in a study of regulatory T cells in long-lasting Graves disease. Time point of the sample: persistent/refractory GD, antithyroid drugs over 5 years with positive TRAb. Isolated PBMC RNA provided the starting material for the TCR library. Construction of the TCR beta libraries employed iRepertoire HTBI primers in conjunction with Arm-PCR of CDR3 regions. MiXCR, applied by TCRdb to the multiplex PCR reads, yields one record per CDR3 protein. The table includes under 500,000 distinct CDR3 sequences, less than 25% detected once. Sequencing used peripheral blood mononuclear cells (PBMCs), obtained when the disease was refractory, from a patient treated with antithyroid drugs. The receptors derive from a female donor with Graves disease.

This clonotype was picked up many times. The CDR3 nucleotides are TGTGCCAGCAGTGAAGTAGGGACCTATGGCTACACCTTC. Translating it yields CASSEVGTYGYTF. The chain has TRBV6-1 and TRBJ1-2; possible D gene TRBD1, 5 bases. This CDR3 contains 13 residues. CDR1 and CDR2 (germline): MNHNS, SASEGT. V shed 1 base and J shed 4 bases, with 7 bases lying between them.

The chain joins TRBV2 to TRBJ2-2; no clear D gene. The CDR3 is made up of 11 amino acids. Germline CDR1 reads SNHLY; CDR2 reads FYNNEI. V was pared by 8 bases and J by 6 bases, with 7 bases between. Here the CDR3 DNA reads TGTGCCAGCGACCTGGCCGGGGAGCTGTTTTTT. This codes for CASDLAGELFF.

The chain uses TRBV11-1 and TRBJ2-2; D possibly corresponds to TRBD1 (5 bases). The V gene's germline CDR1 is SGHAT and CDR2 FQDESV (reference sequence). The CDR3 spans 17 residues. Between the trimmed V and J ends, which lost 2 bases and 0 bases, there was a span of 13 bases. The CDR3 loop is CASSLQGPGSNTGELFF. CDR3 DNA sequence: TGTGCCAGCAGCTTACAGGGCCCCGGTTCGAACACCGGGGAGCTGTTTTTT.

Many counts were recorded for this clonotype. This chain links TRBV6-1 with TRBJ2-7; 10 positions match TRBD1. This CDR3 is 13 amino acids long. CDR1 MNHNS and CDR2 SASEGT come from the germline V gene. The V and J ends lost 4 bases and 6 bases, in that order; junction bases with no gene match: 3. This chain's CDR3 is CASSGGTGVEQYF. The CDR3 DNA is TGTGCCAGCAGTGGGGGGACAGGGGTCGAGCAGTACTTC.

The J gene is TRBJ2-2, the V gene TRBV20-1; no clear D. In germline, CDR1 is DFQATT, CDR2 SNEGSKA (reference sequence). V lost 0 bases to trimming and J lost 6 bases, with 8 bases between them. This CDR3 comprises 13 residues. The CDR3 spells CSARDPWAGELFF. The CDR3 bases are TGCAGTGCTAGAGATCCCTGGGCCGGGGAGCTGTTTTTT.

The rearrangement links TRBV5-1 to TRBJ2-5, with D hard to call. The V end lost 0 bases, the J end lost 2 bases, and 14 bases lay between the germline ends. Germline CDR1 reads SGHRS; CDR2 reads YFSETQ. The CDR3 sequence is 16 residues long. The CDR3 region is CASSLAILDKQETQYF. The CDR3 DNA is TGCGCCAGCAGCTTGGCCATTTTAGACAAACAAGAGACCCAGTACTTC.

This clonotype was detected a few times. The chain carries TRBV12-3 or TRBV12-4 and TRBJ2-2; 11 bases agree with TRBD1. The CDR3 extends over 17 amino acids. V gave up 0 bases and J gave up 6 bases; unmatched junction bases: 6. CDR3 sequence (DNA): TGTGCCAGCAGTTTAGCGCGAGGGACAGGGGGGTCCGGGGAGCTGTTTTTT. This codes for CASSLARGTGGSGELFF.

This clonotype occurred a few times. The J gene is TRBJ2-2, the V gene TRBV19; no clear D. The CDR3 runs 13 residues. Between the trimmed V and J ends, which lost 6 bases and 4 bases, there was a span of 9 bases. In germline, CDR1 is LNHDA, CDR2 SQIVND (reference sequence). The CDR3 nucleotides read TGTGCCAGTAGCAACTGGAGCACCGGGGAGCTGTTTTTT. Its translation is CASSNWSTGELFF.

In this sample, this clonotype turned up many times. This chain uses TRBV9 with TRBJ2-2, with no clear D. The V gene's germline CDR1 is SGDLS and CDR2 YYNGEE. The V end lost 4 bases, the J end lost 0 bases, and 10 bases lay between the germline ends. The CDR3 sequence is 15 residues long. The DNA of the CDR3 is TGTGCCAGCAGCCCCCTCGTTTCGAACACCGGGGAGCTGTTTTTT. This sequence encodes CASSPLVSNTGELFF.

With regard to this clonotype: A read error may produce the germline difference seen at one junction end. CDR3 coding DNA: TGTGCCAGCAACCAACAGGGATTGAGCGGGGGGCTGTTTTTT. Translation gives CASNQQGLSGGLFF. This rearrangement joins TRBV6-1 to TRBJ2-2, with TRBD2 matching 8 bases. The CDR3 runs 14 residues. Germline V CDR1 and CDR2: MNHNS, SASEGT.

This clonotype has a count of ten or more. DNA of the CDR3: TGTGCCAGCGCCACATCCCACGGGGGCATTGGGATGTTTTTT. Residues: CASATSHGGIGMFF. V gene TRBV2 combines with J gene TRBJ1-4; tentative D call: TRBD1 (6 bases). The V and J ends lost 8 bases and 15 bases respectively, with 25 bases between them. Germline V gene lookup returns CDR1 SNHLY and CDR2 FYNNEI. This CDR3 is 14 amino acids long.

The chain joins TRBV7-2 to TRBJ2-1; tentative D call: TRBD1 (6 bases). V lost 1 base to trimming and J lost 4 bases, with 8 bases between them. The CDR3 covers 14 residues. Germline lookup yields CDR1 SGHTA and CDR2 FQGNSA. CDR3 loop: CASSLGTDYNEQFF. In nucleotides, the CDR3 is TGTGCCAGCAGCTTAGGGACAGATTACAATGAGCAGTTCTTC. Looking up the rest from reference TRBV7-2 and TRBJ2-1 gives the full variable domain: GAGVSQSPSNKVTEKGKDVELRCDPISGHTALYWYRQSLGQGLEFLIYFQGNSAPDKSGLPSDRFSAERTGGSVSTLTIQRTQQEDSAVYLCASSLGTDYNEQFFGPGTRLTVL.

In nucleotides, the CDR3 is TGCGCCAGCAGTCCTTTTGGGGCCAACGTCCTGACTTTC. Translation: CASSPFGANVLTF. This chain connects TRBV10-2 to TRBJ2-6; D gene unclear. Germline assignment: CDR1 WSHSY and CDR2 SAAADI. V lost 5 bases and J 3 bases, leaving 5 bases between the germline ends. This CDR3 is built from 13 residues.

This clonotype showed up many times. The gene calls are TRBV12-3 or TRBV12-4 and TRBJ1-1, with D uncertain. The CDR3 is made up of 14 amino acids. Trimming stripped 7 bases from V and 5 bases from J, with 17 bases between. This CDR3 is CASNDGLPRTEAFF. For the CDR3, the DNA is TGTGCCAGCAATGATGGACTCCCGAGGACTGAAGCTTTCTTT.

This clonotype was seen many times. J is TRBJ1-1 and V is TRBV30; D gene unclear. Germline values: CDR1 GTSNPN, CDR2 SVGIG (reference sequence). V was clipped by 4 bases and J by 4 bases, with 7 bases between them. The CDR3 consists of 11 residues. The DNA for the CDR3 is TGTGCCTGGAAGGTAGGCACTGAAGCTTTCTTT. Amino acids: CAWKVGTEAFF. Full variable domain (outside the CDR3, taken from reference TRBV30 and TRBJ1-1): SQTIHQWPATLVQPVGSPLSLECTVEGTSNPNLYWYRQAAGRGLQLLFYSVGIGQISSEVPQNLSASRPQDRQFILSSKKLLLSDSGFYLCAWKVGTEAFFGQGTRLTVV.

The chain is built from TRBV6-1 and TRBJ2-7; 13 bases map to TRBD2. Per the germline V gene, CDR1 is MNHNS and CDR2 is SASEGT. V lost 5 bases and J lost 2; bases outside the gene matches: 3. This CDR3 is built from 15 residues. CDR3 sequence reads: CASSHGLAGAYEQYF. The CDR3 bases are TGTGCCAGCAGTCATGGACTAGCGGGAGCCTACGAGCAGTACTTC.

This clonotype has a count of ten or more. The gene calls are TRBV6-1 and TRBJ2-7; no firm D call. V shed 1 base and J shed 5 bases, with 9 bases lying between them. This CDR3 is 13 amino acids long. CDR1 MNHNS and CDR2 SASEGT come from the germline V gene. The CDR3 nucleotides read TGTGCCAGCAGTGAAGGCAGGATCGACGAGCAGTACTTC. Translated: CASSEGRIDEQYF.

The CDR3 DNA reads as TGCGCCAGCAGCCGCACGAGCGGCCCCGGGGAGCTGTTTTTT. Its translation: CASSRTSGPGELFF. The chain joins TRBV5-1 to TRBJ2-2, with D perhaps TRBD2 (5 bases). Germline V gives CDR1 SGHRS, CDR2 YFSETQ. The CDR3 is 14 amino acids. The V gene lost 4 bases and the J gene lost 6 bases, with 13 bases spanning the gap.

This clonotype turned up a few times. The gene calls are TRBV6-5 and TRBJ2-7; the D gene is possibly TRBD1 (5 bases). V lost 2 bases to trimming and J lost 2 bases, with 7 bases between them. Germline CDR1 reads MNHEY; CDR2 reads SVGAGI. The CDR3 contains 13 residues. This CDR3 reads CASSYGATYEQYF. The CDR3 DNA sequence: TGTGCCAGCAGTTACGGGGCCACCTACGAGCAGTACTTC.

This clonotype was observed a handful of times. The chain employs TRBV7-2 and TRBJ2-7; 8 bases line up with TRBD2. The length of the CDR3 is 16 residues. Losses at the gene ends were 1 base for V and 5 bases for J; bases not matched to a gene: 10. From germline, CDR1 is SGHTA and CDR2 FQGNSA. DNA for the CDR3: TGTGCCAGCAGCTTAGGGGGGCCGGGAGGGCTGAACGAGCAGTACTTC. The encoded protein is CASSLGGPGGLNEQYF. Variable domain in full (rest from reference TRBV7-2 and TRBJ2-7): GAGVSQSPSNKVTEKGKDVELRCDPISGHTALYWYRQSLGQGLEFLIYFQGNSAPDKSGLPSDRFSAERTGGSVSTLTIQRTQQEDSAVYLCASSLGGPGGLNEQYFGPGTRLTVT.

V gene TRBV11-2 combines with J gene TRBJ2-7, with 8 bases that match TRBD2. CDR3 length equals 13 residues. V lost 4 bases and J lost 4; bases outside the gene matches: 3. Germline V gives CDR1 SGHAT, CDR2 FQNNGV. CDR3 nucleotides: TGTGCCAGCAGCTCTAGCGGGCGGTACGAGCAGTACTTC. This encodes CASSSSGRYEQYF.

The chain carries TRBV28 and TRBJ1-5; 12 bases are a match to TRBD1. The CDR3 contains 20 residues. V lost 5 bases and J lost 2; bases outside the gene matches: 16. The germline V gene has CDR1 MDHEN and CDR2 SYDVKM. DNA of the CDR3: TGTGCCAGCAGTCCCCGAGGGGACAGGGGGCTGGCAATAGGCAATCAGCCCCAGCATTTT. Protein: CASSPRGDRGLAIGNQPQHF.

As regards this clonotype: This sequence may be a read error, since a much larger clone differs from it by one base. The chain recombines TRBV12-3 or TRBV12-4 with TRBJ2-7; 7 bases are a match to TRBD2. The trim removed 11 bases at V and 4 bases at J, leaving 17 bases unmatched. The CDR3 loop spans 15 amino acids. CDR3 DNA: TGTGCCTGCACCGGAGGCGGCGGGAGTCAATACGAGCAGTACTTC. Encoded protein: CACTGGGGSQYEQYF.

Regarding this clonotype: One base away lies a much larger clone, so this may be a sequencing read error. The V call is TRBV27, the J call TRBJ2-7; the match to TRBD2 covers 8 bases. The CDR3 is 14 amino acids. In germline, CDR1 is MNHEY, CDR2 SMNVEV (reference sequence). V gave up 3 bases and J gave up 6 bases; unmatched junction bases: 7. The CDR3 nucleotides are TGTGCCAGCAGTTTTCGCGGGAGGAGGTCCGAGCAGTACTTC. Amino acids: CASSFRGRRSEQYF.

V gene TRBV18 combines with J gene TRBJ1-1, with D unclear. V lost 10 bases, J lost 4 bases, and 13 bases lay in between. The CDR3 spans 12 residues. Per germline, CDR1 KGHSH and CDR2 LQKENI. The CDR3 region has the DNA TGTGCCACCTCCCGGGAAAGCACTGAAGCTTTCTTT. Amino acid sequence: CATSRESTEAFF.

The chain recombines TRBV29-1 with TRBJ1-2; perhaps TRBD1 as D (6 bases). Germline V lookup: CDR1 SQVTM, CDR2 ANQGSEA. The CDR3 is 14 residues long. The V and J ends lost 2 bases and 8 bases respectively, with 18 bases between them. CDR3 nucleotides: TGCAGCGTTGAATGGGGGGGCCCTAGGAGCGGCTACACCTTC. As protein: CSVEWGGPRSGYTF.

This clonotype was counted only a few times. The chain employs TRBV19 and TRBJ1-1, with D unresolved. The CDR3 has 13 amino acids. Trimming removed 2 bases at V and 7 bases at J, with 11 bases between. Germline lookup yields CDR1 LNHDA and CDR2 SQIVND (reference sequence). This CDR3 is CASSISADLEAFF. CDR3 bases: TGTGCCAGTAGTATATCAGCAGACCTTGAAGCTTTCTTT.

This clonotype was detected a few times. The V gene is TRBV13, the J gene TRBJ1-1; TRBD1 matches 8 bases. CDR1 is PRHDT and CDR2 is FYEKMQ in the germline V gene (reference sequence). The CDR3 has 15 amino acids. The V and J ends lost 5 bases and 1 base, in that order; junction bases with no gene match: 6. In DNA form, the CDR3 reads TGTGCCAGCAGCGCGGACAGGGACCCGAACACTGAAGCTTTCTTT. This gives the protein CASSADRDPNTEAFF.

This clonotype has a handful of counts. The chain carries TRBV20-1 and TRBJ2-7, with D uncertain. Germline lookup yields CDR1 DFQATT and CDR2 SNEGSKA (reference sequence). V lost 3 bases to trimming and J lost 2 bases, with 14 bases between them. CDR3 size: 14 residues. CDR3 sequence (DNA): TGCAGTGCTAGCGAACCGCTAGTCACCTACGAGCAGTACTTC. It specifies CSASEPLVTYEQYF.

This clonotype was seen only a few times. The V and J genes are TRBV12-3 or TRBV12-4 and TRBJ1-1, with D perhaps TRBD1 (5 bases). This CDR3 has 15 residues. V was trimmed by 6 bases and J by 0 bases, leaving 14 bases between them. The CDR3 nucleotides are TGTGCCAGCAGATTGTCGGGACGGTTGAACACTGAAGCTTTCTTT. Translation: CASRLSGRLNTEAFF.

V usage is TRBV3-1 and J usage is TRBJ2-7; the D is unclear. CDR1 LGHDT and CDR2 YNNKEL come from the germline V gene (reference sequence). CDR3 length: 12 amino acids. V was shortened by 2 bases and J by 3 bases, with 5 bases between the two germline ends. This chain's CDR3 is CASSQFGYEQYF. CDR3 nucleotide sequence: TGTGCCAGCAGCCAATTCGGCTACGAGCAGTACTTC.

This clonotype was observed a few times. The chain has TRBV6-2 or TRBV6-3 and TRBJ1-2; TRBD1 is a possible D gene (6 bases). CDR1 and CDR2 (germline): MNHEY, SVGEGT. V was shortened by 0 bases and J by 8 bases, with 19 bases between the two germline ends. This CDR3 contains 16 residues. CDR3 in amino acids: CASSYSRQATLRGYTF. Written as DNA, the CDR3 is TGTGCCAGCAGTTACTCCCGACAGGCTACCTTGCGGGGCTACACCTTC.